The clone carrying this T cell receptor (beta chain) was recorded a few times. Its antigen is as yet unknown. Using its own MiXCR run on the reads, TCRdb lists one record per CDR3 protein. Of about a million distinct CDR3 sequences in the sample, roughly 30% were seen once. The sample is drawn from a study of T cell repertoires in cytomegalovirus infection. Overall study context: A matching HLA type, together with CMV infection, was signaled by public TCR beta signatures.

Study observations and caveats: Cumulative public TCR beta family frequency identified CMV carriers with the relevant HLA. Clonotype analysis showed dominance of the ex vivo response by HLA-C-restricted CMV-specific TCR beta clonotypes.

The sequence was collected from a human donor in good health (CMV status not recorded). Some clones in this sample may be carry-over from other donors' samples. This specimen consisted of cultured CD8+ T cells from PBMCs, obtained from culture after CMV antigen stimulation.

CDR3 protein: CASSLAGRPNTEAFF. The CDR3 coding sequence is TGTGCCAGCAGCTTAGCGGGAAGACCGAACACTGAAGCTTTCTTT. The rearrangement joins TRBV7-9 to TRBJ1-1; D not certain. The CDR3 loop spans 15 amino acids. Germline CDR1 reads SEHNR; CDR2 reads FQNEAQ (reference sequence). V was trimmed by 0 bases and J by 1 base, leaving 9 bases between them.